The 2 T cell receptor beta chains below were found in one sample sequenced in a study of naive and memory T cell subsets. An equimolar mix of two oligonucleotides served as the beta constant-region primer for TRBC1 and TRBC2. One entry per CDR3 protein, called by TCRdb with MiXCR from the UMI-ligation and nested PCR reads. The repertoire holds 150,000 or so distinct CDR3 sequences, with 15% to 20% as singletons. The source material was naive CD4+ T cells from blood. The receptors were gathered from a human donor in good health.

This clonotype appeared a few times. This chain connects TRBV27 to TRBJ1-2; D possibly corresponds to TRBD1 (5 bases). Trimming cost V 8 bases and J 5 bases, with 15 bases left between them. This CDR3 comprises 13 residues. Germline assignment: CDR1 MNHEY and CDR2 SMNVEV (reference sequence). CDR3: CASSQWGGYGYTF. The CDR3 coding sequence is TGTGCCAGCTCCCAATGGGGCGGATATGGCTACACCTTC.

J is TRBJ2-7 and V is TRBV5-1, with D perhaps being TRBD1 or TRBD2 (5 bases each). V shed 0 bases and J shed 1 base, with 14 bases lying between them. This CDR3 has 16 residues. The germline V gene encodes CDR1 SGHRS and CDR2 YFSETQ. CDR3 region: CASSLVVRELSYEQYF. DNA for the CDR3: TGCGCCAGCAGCTTGGTGGTCAGGGAGCTTTCCTACGAGCAGTACTTC.